Following are 12 T cell receptor beta chains from one sample sequenced in a study of CD8 T cells in Susac syndrome. Reverse transcription of about 0.5 to 1 ug RNA used random hexamers. Each CDR3 protein gets one entry after TCRdb re-called the immunoSEQ multiplex PCR reads with MiXCR. This sample has around 200,000 distinct CDR3 sequences, with over 90% found just once. The sequencing sample was made of CD4+ T cells from PBMCs. The source of these receptors is a human donor with multiple sclerosis.

This chain connects TRBV11-2 to TRBJ2-2, with D perhaps matching TRBD1 (6 bases). Trimming took off 3 bases at V and 0 bases at J, with 8 bases between the two ends. Germline assignment: CDR1 SGHAT and CDR2 FQNNGV. The CDR3 runs to 15 residues. This CDR3 reads CASSFQGSNTGELFF. The CDR3 DNA follows: TGTGCCAGCAGCTTTCAGGGGTCGAACACCGGGGAGCTGTTTTTT. Full variable domain (outside the CDR3, taken from reference TRBV11-2 and TRBJ2-2): EAGVAQSPRYKIIEKRQSVAFWCNPISGHATLYWYQQILGQGPKLLIQFQNNGVVDDSQLPKDRFSAERLKGVDSTLKIQPAKLEDSAVYLCASSFQGSNTGELFFGEGSRLTVL.

The rearrangement uses TRBV2 and TRBJ1-2; a possible D gene is TRBD1 (5 bases). V shed 7 bases and J shed 0 bases, with 12 bases lying between them. The CDR3 is 14 residues long. Germline CDR1 is SNHLY and CDR2 is FYNNEI. Written as DNA, the CDR3 is TGTGCCAGCACACGGGACGCTCCTAACTATGGCTACACCTTC. Translation gives CASTRDAPNYGYTF.

The J gene is TRBJ2-5, the V gene TRBV3-1; D not resolved. CDR1 is LGHDT, CDR2 YNNKEL, per germline (reference sequence). This CDR3 has 12 residues. V lost 0 bases to trimming and J lost 5 bases, with 4 bases between them. CDR3: CASSQDWETQYF. DNA of the CDR3: TGTGCCAGCAGCCAAGATTGGGAGACCCAGTACTTC.

The chain is built from TRBV4-2 and TRBJ1-5, with unresolved D. Germline lookup yields CDR1 LGHNA and CDR2 YNFKEQ. CDR3 length: 17 amino acids. The ends were cut back, 4 bases at V and 4 bases at J, with 20 bases in the middle. The CDR3 DNA reads TGTGCCAGCAGCCCAGACGGCGGAGGATTATCAAATCAGCCCCAGCATTTT. Translated, it gives CASSPDGGGLSNQPQHF.

This clonotype was picked up one time. The V and J genes are TRBV10-3 and TRBJ2-1; the match to TRBD2 covers 14 bases. The ends lost 9 bases at V and 12 bases at J; junction bases unmatched: 7. The CDR3 is 13 amino acids. Germline CDR1 ENHRY, CDR2 SYGVKD. CDR3 coding DNA: TGTGCCATGGGACTAGCGGGGGCTCCGGGGCAGTTCTTC. As protein: CAMGLAGAPGQFF.

V is TRBV30 and J is TRBJ2-1; the D is unclear. V lost 2 bases and J lost 0, with 5 bases in between. Germline CDR1 and CDR2: GTSNPN and SVGIG (reference sequence). The CDR3 length is 13 residues. The CDR3 reads CAWSFGSYNEQFF. The CDR3 bases are TGTGCCTGGAGTTTTGGCTCCTACAATGAGCAGTTCTTC.

This clonotype came up once. The rearrangement uses TRBV3-1 and TRBJ2-1, with D perhaps assigned TRBD1 or TRBD2 (5 bases each). The length of the CDR3 is 17 residues. Trimming took off 0 bases at V and 2 bases at J, with 14 bases between the two ends. Germline V gene data show CDR1 as LGHDT and CDR2 as YNNKEL (reference sequence). CDR3: CASSQDLGVGAYNEQFF. CDR3 sequence (DNA): TGTGCCAGCAGCCAAGATCTGGGGGTTGGGGCCTACAATGAGCAGTTCTTC.

The V gene is TRBV14, the J gene TRBJ1-2; a possible D gene is TRBD1 (5 bases). The CDR3 runs to 16 residues. Germline CDR1 reads SGHDN; CDR2 reads FVKESK. The germline V and J ends were trimmed by 1 base and 3 bases, with 15 bases remaining between them. The CDR3 loop reads CASSQAGTRTYYGYTF. CDR3 nucleotide sequence: TGTGCCAGCAGCCAAGCCGGGACTCGGACTTACTATGGCTACACCTTC.

The CDR3 DNA follows: TGTGCCTGGACTAGCGGGGCCCTTTGGGATGAGCAGTTCTTC. Residues: CAWTSGALWDEQFF. The V and J genes are TRBV30 and TRBJ2-1; 9 nucleotides agree with TRBD2. The V gene's germline CDR1 is GTSNPN and CDR2 SVGIG (reference sequence). The V segment lost 4 bases and the J segment 8 bases; nucleotides outside the gene matches: 9. The CDR3 is 14 residues long.

This rearrangement joins TRBV30 to TRBJ1-1, with D unresolved. The V gene's germline CDR1 is GTSNPN and CDR2 SVGIG (reference sequence). The CDR3 is made up of 11 amino acids. The V end was cut by 5 bases, the J end by 7 bases, with 11 bases between. The DNA for the CDR3 is TGTGCCTGGGATGACGATATTGAAGCTTTCTTT. Protein: CAWDDDIEAFF.

The genes are TRBV5-1 and TRBJ2-7, with D unclear. Germline-derived CDR1 and CDR2 are SGHRS and YFSETQ. The CDR3 totals 13 residues. V shed 4 bases and J shed 2 bases, with 10 bases lying between them. In DNA, the CDR3 is TGCGCCAGCAGCGCCGGCCAGCCCTACGAGCAGTACTTC. This sequence encodes CASSAGQPYEQYF.

This chain links TRBV5-1 with TRBJ2-1, with 8 positions matching TRBD2. The germline V gene encodes CDR1 SGHRS and CDR2 YFSETQ. The CDR3 is 15 residues long. V shed 2 bases, J shed 8 bases, and the junction held 9 bases outside the gene matches. For the CDR3, the DNA is TGCGCCAGCAGCTTTGGACAGCCCGGGGGGGATGAGCAGTTCTTC. Translation: CASSFGQPGGDEQFF.